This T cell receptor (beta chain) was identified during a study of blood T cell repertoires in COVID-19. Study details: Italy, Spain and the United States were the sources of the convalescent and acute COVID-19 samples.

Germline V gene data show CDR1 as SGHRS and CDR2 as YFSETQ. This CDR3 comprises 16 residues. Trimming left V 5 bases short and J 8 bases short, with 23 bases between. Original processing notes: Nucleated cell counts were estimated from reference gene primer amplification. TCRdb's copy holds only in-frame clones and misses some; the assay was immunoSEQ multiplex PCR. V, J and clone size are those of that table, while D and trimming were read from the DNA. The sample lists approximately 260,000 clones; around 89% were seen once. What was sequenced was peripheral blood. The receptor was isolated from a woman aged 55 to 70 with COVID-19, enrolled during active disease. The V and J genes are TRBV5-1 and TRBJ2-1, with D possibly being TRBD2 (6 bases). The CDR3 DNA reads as TGCGCCAGCAGGGAGGGGTGGGGTATCAAAGGGGATGAGCAGTTCTTC. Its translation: CASREGWGIKGDEQFF.